This T cell receptor (beta chain) was sequenced for a study of OX40 agonist ivuxolimab in advanced cancers. For the study at large: At around 81% male, the cohort had a mean age of around 56 years, ranging from roughly 20 to 85. Study conclusions and caveats: Certain nonresponders additionally had low normalized T-cell clonal expansion.

Trimming stripped 3 bases from V and 4 bases from J, with 19 bases between. Germline assignment: CDR1 SGDLS and CDR2 YYNGEE. This CDR3 is built from 16 residues. For this clone: Its antigen is unidentified.

Repertoires were generated with immunoSEQ multiplex PCR, while TCRdb's copy carries only in-frame clones and drops some. The table lists about 40,000 clones, around 88% of them singletons. J is TRBJ2-5 and V is TRBV9; D may be TRBD1 (6 bases). The receptor was isolated from an adult with an advanced solid tumor such as melanoma, head and neck, liver or kidney cancer. The specimen was CD4+ or CD8+ T cells sorted from blood, collected in a trial of the OX40 agonist ivuxolimab. The CDR3 region has the DNA TGTGCCAGCAGCGCCACCGGGACATCCTGGGGAGAGACCCAGTACTTC. Translation gives CASSATGTSWGETQYF. Full variable domain (outside the CDR3, taken from reference TRBV9 and TRBJ2-5): DSGVTQTPKHLITATGQRVTLRCSPRSGDLSVYWYQQSLDQGLQFLIQYYNGEERAKGNILERFSAQQFPDLHSELNLSSLELGDSALYFCASSATGTSWGETQYFGPGTRLLVL.